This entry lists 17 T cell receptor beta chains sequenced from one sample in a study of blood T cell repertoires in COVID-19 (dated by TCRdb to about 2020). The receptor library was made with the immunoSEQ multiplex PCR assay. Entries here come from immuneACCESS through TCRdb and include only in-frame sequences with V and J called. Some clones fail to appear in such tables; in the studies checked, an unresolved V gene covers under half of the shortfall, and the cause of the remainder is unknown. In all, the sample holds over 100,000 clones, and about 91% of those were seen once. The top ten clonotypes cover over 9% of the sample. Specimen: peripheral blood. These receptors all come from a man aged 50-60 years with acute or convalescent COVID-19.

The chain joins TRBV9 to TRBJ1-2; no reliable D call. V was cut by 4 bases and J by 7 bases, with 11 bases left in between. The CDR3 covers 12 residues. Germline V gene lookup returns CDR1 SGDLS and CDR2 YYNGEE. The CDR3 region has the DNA TGTGCCAGCAGCCCCCCGATCGGTGGCTACACCTTC. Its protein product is CASSPPIGGYTF.

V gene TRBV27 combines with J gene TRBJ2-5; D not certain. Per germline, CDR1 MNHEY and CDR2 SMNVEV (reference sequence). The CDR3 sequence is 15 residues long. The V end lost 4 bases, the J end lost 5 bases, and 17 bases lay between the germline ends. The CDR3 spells CASSSDRRARETQYF. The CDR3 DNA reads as TGTGCCAGCAGTTCCGATCGCCGAGCCAGGGAGACCCAGTACTTC.

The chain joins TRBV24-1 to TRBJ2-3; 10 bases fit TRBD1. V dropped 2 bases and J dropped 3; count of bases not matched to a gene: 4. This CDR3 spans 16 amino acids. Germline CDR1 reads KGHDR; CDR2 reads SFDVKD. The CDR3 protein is CATSDSPGQGTDTQYF. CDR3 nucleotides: TGTGCCACCAGTGATTCTCCGGGACAGGGGACAGATACGCAGTATTTT.

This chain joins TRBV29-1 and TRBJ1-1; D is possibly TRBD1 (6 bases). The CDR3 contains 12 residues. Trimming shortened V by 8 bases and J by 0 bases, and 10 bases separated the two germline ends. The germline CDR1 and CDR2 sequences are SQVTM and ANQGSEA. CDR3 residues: CSTQGLNTEAFF. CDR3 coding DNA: TGCAGCACTCAGGGGCTGAACACTGAAGCTTTCTTT.

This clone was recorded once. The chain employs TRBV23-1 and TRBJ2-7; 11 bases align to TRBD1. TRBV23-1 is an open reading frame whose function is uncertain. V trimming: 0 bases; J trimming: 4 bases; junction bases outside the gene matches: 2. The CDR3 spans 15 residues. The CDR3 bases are TGCGCCAGCAGTCAATCGGGACAGGGGGTATACGAGCAGTACTTC. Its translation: CASSQSGQGVYEQYF.

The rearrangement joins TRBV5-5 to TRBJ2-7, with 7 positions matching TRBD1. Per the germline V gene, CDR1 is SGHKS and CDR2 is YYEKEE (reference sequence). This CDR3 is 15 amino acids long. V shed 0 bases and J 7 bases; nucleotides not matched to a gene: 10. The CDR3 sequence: CASSLGGQNTEEQYF. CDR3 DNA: TGTGCCAGCAGCTTGGGGGGACAGAATACGGAGGAGCAGTACTTC.

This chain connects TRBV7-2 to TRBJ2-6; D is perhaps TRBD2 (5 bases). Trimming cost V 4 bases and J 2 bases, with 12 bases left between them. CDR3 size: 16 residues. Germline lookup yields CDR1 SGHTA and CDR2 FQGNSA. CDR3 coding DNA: TGTGCCAGCAGCTCCGGTCGGGGTCCTGGGGCCAACGTCCTGACTTTC. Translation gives CASSSGRGPGANVLTF.

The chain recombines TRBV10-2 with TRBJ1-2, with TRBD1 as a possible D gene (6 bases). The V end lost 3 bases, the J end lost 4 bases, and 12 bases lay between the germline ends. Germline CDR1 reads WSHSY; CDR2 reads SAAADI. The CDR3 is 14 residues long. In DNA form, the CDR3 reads TGCGCCAGCAGTGATTCAGGGGCTCTCTATGGCTACACCTTC. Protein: CASSDSGALYGYTF.

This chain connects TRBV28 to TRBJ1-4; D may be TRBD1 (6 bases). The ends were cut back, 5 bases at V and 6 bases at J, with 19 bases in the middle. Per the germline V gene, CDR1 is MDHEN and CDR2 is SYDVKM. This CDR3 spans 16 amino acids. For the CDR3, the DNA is TGTGCCAGCAGTCCCTCCTCGGGGGGGGCGGATGAAAAACTGTTTTTT. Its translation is CASSPSSGGADEKLFF.

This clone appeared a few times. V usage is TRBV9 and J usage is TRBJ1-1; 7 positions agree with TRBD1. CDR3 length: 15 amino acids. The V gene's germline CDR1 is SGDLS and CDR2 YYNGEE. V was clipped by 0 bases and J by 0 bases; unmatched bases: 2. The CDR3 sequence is CASSVGDSMNTEAFF. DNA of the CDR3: TGTGCCAGCAGCGTAGGGGACAGCATGAACACTGAAGCTTTCTTT.

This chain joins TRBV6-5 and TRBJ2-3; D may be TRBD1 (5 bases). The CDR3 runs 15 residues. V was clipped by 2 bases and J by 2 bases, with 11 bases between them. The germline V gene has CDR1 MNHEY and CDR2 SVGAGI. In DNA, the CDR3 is TGTGCCAGCAGTTACACCGGACACCCCACAGATACGCAGTATTTT. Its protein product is CASSYTGHPTDTQYF.

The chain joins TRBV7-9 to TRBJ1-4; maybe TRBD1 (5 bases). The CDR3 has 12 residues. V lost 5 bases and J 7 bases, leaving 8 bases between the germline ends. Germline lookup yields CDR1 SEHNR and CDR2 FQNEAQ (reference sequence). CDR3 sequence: CASSPQGEKLFF. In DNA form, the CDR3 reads TGTGCCAGCAGCCCCCAGGGTGAAAAACTGTTTTTT.

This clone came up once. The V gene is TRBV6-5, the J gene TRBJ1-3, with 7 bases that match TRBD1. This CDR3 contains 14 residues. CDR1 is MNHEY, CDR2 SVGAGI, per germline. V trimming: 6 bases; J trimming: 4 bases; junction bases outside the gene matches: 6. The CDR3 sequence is CASRPGTVGNTIYF. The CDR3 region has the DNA TGTGCCAGCAGGCCCGGGACAGTCGGAAACACCATATATTTT.

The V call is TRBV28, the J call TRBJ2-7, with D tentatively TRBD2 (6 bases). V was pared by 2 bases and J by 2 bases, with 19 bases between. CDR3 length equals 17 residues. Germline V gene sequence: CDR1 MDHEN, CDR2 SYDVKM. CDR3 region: CASSLSRRDPKTYEQYF. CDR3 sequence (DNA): TGTGCCAGCAGTTTAAGCCGGAGGGATCCCAAGACCTACGAGCAGTACTTC.

CDR3 DNA sequence: TGTGCCAGCAGTTCAGAAGGACTAGCGGAAGAGACCCAGTACTTC. It translates to CASSSEGLAEETQYF. The chain uses TRBV28 and TRBJ2-5; 10 bases line up with TRBD2. Germline values: CDR1 MDHEN, CDR2 SYDVKM. The CDR3 is 15 amino acids. With V trimmed by 4 bases and J by 3 bases, 5 bases remained unmatched.

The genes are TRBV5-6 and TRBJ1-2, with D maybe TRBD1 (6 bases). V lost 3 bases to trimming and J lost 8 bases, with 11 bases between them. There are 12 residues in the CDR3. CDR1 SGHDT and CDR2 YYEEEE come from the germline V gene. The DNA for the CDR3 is TGTGCCAGCAGCTCCGCGAGGGGGGGCTACACCTTC. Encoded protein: CASSSARGGYTF.

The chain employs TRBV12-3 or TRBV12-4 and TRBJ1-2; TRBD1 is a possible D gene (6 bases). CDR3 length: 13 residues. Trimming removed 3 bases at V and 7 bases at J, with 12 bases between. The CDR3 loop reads CASSFGQPGGYTF. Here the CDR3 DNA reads TGTGCCAGCAGTTTCGGACAGCCGGGTGGCTACACCTTC.